One and the same sample provided the 10 T cell receptor beta chains below, sequenced in a study of cytomegalovirus exposure and HLA in healthy donors. The PCR had 60 Vbeta and 13 Jbeta primers. TCRdb's copy holds only in-frame clones and misses some; the assay was immunoSEQ multiplex PCR. Of roughly 99,000 clones in the sample, 70% to 80% were seen once. The sample taken for sequencing was PBMCs. These receptors all come from a male donor in good health and CMV-seropositive.

The chain employs TRBV30 and TRBJ2-1; possible D gene TRBD2, 6 bases. This CDR3 contains 13 residues. Germline V gene sequence: CDR1 GTSNPN, CDR2 SVGIG (reference sequence). The V end was cut by 1 base, the J end by 7 bases, with 11 bases between. CDR3 region: CAWSAGVANEQFF. The CDR3 DNA sequence: TGTGCCTGGAGTGCGGGGGTAGCGAATGAGCAGTTCTTC.

V is TRBV4-1 and J is TRBJ2-5; no definite D call. Germline CDR1 and CDR2: MGHRA and YSYEKL. The CDR3 is 16 residues long. Trimming pared 1 base from V and 1 base from J, leaving 13 bases between. The CDR3 DNA reads as TGCGCCAGCAGCCAAGGTGGGCCGACGGCCCAAGAGACCCAGTACTTC. Its protein is CASSQGGPTAQETQYF.

This sequence joins TRBV2 and TRBJ2-7; 13 bases map to TRBD2. The ends lost 9 bases at V and 1 base at J; junction bases unmatched: 9. This CDR3 region has 16 residues. CDR1 and CDR2 from the germline V gene are SNHLY and FYNNEI. CDR3 coding DNA: TGTGCCAGTAGGACTAGCGGGGGACCTCGATCCTACGAGCAGTACTTC. As protein: CASRTSGGPRSYEQYF.

The genes are TRBV5-5 and TRBJ1-6; tentatively, D is TRBD1 (5 bases). Per germline, CDR1 SGHKS and CDR2 YYEKEE (reference sequence). There are 14 residues in the CDR3. V was cut by 4 bases and J by 9 bases, with 14 bases left in between. CDR3 coding DNA: TGTGCCAGCAGCGCGGGACTTCGGGGTTCACCCCTCCACTTT. This encodes CASSAGLRGSPLHF.

The rearrangement uses TRBV5-1 and TRBJ2-1; D is undetermined. The ends were cut back, 2 bases at V and 0 bases at J, with 6 bases in the middle. Per germline, CDR1 SGHRS and CDR2 YFSETQ. CDR3 length equals 14 residues. Written as DNA, the CDR3 is TGCGCCAGCAGCTTTTCGAGCTCCTACAATGAGCAGTTCTTC. As protein: CASSFSSSYNEQFF.

The chain recombines TRBV7-3 with TRBJ2-2, with 7 bases aligning to TRBD1. CDR1 is SGHTA and CDR2 is FQGTGA in the germline V gene. After removal of 3 bases from V and 3 bases from J, the junction contained 4 bases not matched to a gene. The CDR3 totals 15 residues. In nucleotides, the CDR3 is TGTGCCAGCAGCTTGAGACAGGGTGACACCGGGGAGCTGTTTTTT. It specifies CASSLRQGDTGELFF.

The V call is TRBV11-2, the J call TRBJ1-1; D call uncertain. Trimming left V 7 bases short and J 11 bases short, with 17 bases between. CDR1 is SGHAT and CDR2 is FQNNGV in the germline V gene. CDR3 length equals 12 residues. CDR3 protein: CASTQPPTEAFF. In DNA, the CDR3 is TGTGCCAGCACCCAACCCCCCACCGAGGCTTTCTTT.

This clone appeared a few times. This chain links TRBV4-2 with TRBJ2-3; D not resolved. The V end was cut by 0 bases, the J end by 12 bases, with 13 bases between. Germline CDR1 LGHNA, CDR2 YNFKEQ. The CDR3 contains 13 residues. For the CDR3, the DNA is TGTGCCAGCAGCCAAGAAATAGAAGCTAGACAGTATTTT. Translating gives CASSQEIEARQYF.

This chain links TRBV27 with TRBJ1-6; 9 nucleotides line up with TRBD1. Trimming cost V 4 bases and J 7 bases; bases outside gene matches: 5. Per germline, CDR1 MNHEY and CDR2 SMNVEV (reference sequence). There are 15 residues in the CDR3. The CDR3, as DNA: TGTGCCAGCAGTTACGGGACAGGGAGGAATTCACCCCTCCACTTT. Residues: CASSYGTGRNSPLHF.

The V call is TRBV4-3, the J call TRBJ1-1; tentative D call: TRBD1 (5 bases). The V and J ends lost 4 bases and 0 bases respectively, with 15 bases between them. Germline lookup yields CDR1 LGHNA and CDR2 YSLEER. The CDR3 is made up of 16 amino acids. This CDR3 is CASSPDLSGLNTEAFF. For the CDR3, the DNA is TGCGCCAGCAGCCCAGACCTTTCAGGGCTGAACACTGAAGCTTTCTTT.